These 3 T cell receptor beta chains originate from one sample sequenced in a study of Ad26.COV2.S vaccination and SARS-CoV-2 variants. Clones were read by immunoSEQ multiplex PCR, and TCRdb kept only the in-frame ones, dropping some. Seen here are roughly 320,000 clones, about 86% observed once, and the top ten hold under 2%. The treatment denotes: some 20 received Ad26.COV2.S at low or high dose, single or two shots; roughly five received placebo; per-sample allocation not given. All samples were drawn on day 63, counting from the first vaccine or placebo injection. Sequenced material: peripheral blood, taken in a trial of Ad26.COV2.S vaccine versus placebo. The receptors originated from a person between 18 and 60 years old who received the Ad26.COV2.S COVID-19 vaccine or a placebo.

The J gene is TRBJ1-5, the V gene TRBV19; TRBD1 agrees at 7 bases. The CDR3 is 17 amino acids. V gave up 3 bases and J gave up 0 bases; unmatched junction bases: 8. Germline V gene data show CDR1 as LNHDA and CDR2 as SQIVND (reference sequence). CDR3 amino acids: CASSILSGGYSNQPQHF. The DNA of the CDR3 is TGTGCCAGTAGTATCCTTTCAGGGGGGTATAGCAATCAGCCCCAGCATTTT.

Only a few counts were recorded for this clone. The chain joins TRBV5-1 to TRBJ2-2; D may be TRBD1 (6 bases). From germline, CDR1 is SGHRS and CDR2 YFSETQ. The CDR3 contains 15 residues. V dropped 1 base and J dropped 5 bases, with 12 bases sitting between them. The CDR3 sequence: CASSLSGALTGELFF. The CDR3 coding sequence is TGCGCCAGCAGCTTGTCAGGGGCGTTAACCGGGGAGCTGTTTTTT.

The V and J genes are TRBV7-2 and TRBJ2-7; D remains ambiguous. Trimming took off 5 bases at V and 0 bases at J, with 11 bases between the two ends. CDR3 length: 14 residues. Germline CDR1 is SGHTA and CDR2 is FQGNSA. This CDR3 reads CASSTLSSSYEQYF. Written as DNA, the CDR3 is TGTGCCAGCAGCACGCTCTCGAGCTCCTACGAGCAGTACTTC.